The clone carrying this T cell receptor beta chain has a handful of counts. No antigen is known for it. The sample is drawn from a study of T-cell reconstitution after alpha-beta-depleted transplantation in children. Study outcomes and limitations: Most T-cell counts and diversity one year after the transplant came from T cells that were newly produced. Recipient T cells and thymic progenitors that survived gave rise to the high TCRbeta diversity observed at day 60 in some patients. There were reportedly several hundred expanded graft clones from which alpha-beta T cells came about two months after transplant.

The CDR3 sequence is 11 residues long. Trimming cost V 2 bases and J 8 bases, with 10 bases left between them. The V gene's germline CDR1 is SQVTM and CDR2 ANQGSEA. Unique molecular identifiers featured in how the TCRbeta library was prepared. One entry per CDR3 protein, called by TCRdb with MiXCR from the PCR reads. This sample yields around 230,000 distinct CDR3 sequences, of which approximately 19% are seen a single time; around two fifths belongs to the top ten. The sample consisted of PBMCs, mostly from graft donor cells, taken 360 days after TCRalphabeta/CD19-depleted stem cell transplant. The chain combines TRBV29-1 with TRBJ2-7; no firm D call. The TCR was taken from a male patient between 2 and 10 years old who had a stem cell transplant for acute lymphoblastic leukemia, so the T cells may come from the graft donor. In nucleotides, the CDR3 is TGCAGCGTTGAAAGTGGGGAACAGCAGTACTTC. It is translated as CSVESGEQQYF.